The source of this T cell receptor beta chain is a study of T cells after yellow fever vaccination. Study as a whole: SMART-Seq v4 Ultra Low Input handled preparation of low-cell-number fractions. Study results and caveats: Once the booster was given, most primary-vaccination clones reappeared, at around 95% for CD4 and over 70% for CD8. The appearance of a small share of clonotypes in both CD4 and CD8 compartments was observed.

In the case of this clonotype: Its antigen remains unknown.

For TCR, cDNA came from 5'RACE template switching, which added a universal primer site and UMIs. TCRdb reprocessed the 5' RACE reads via MiXCR and lists one record per CDR3 protein. Seen here are under 600,000 distinct CDR3 sequences, less than 25% observed once, and the top ten hold roughly a sixth. The origin of this receptor is a man aged 18-30 years who received the YFV17D yellow fever vaccine. The sequences come from PBMCs, collected roughly 20 days after the first yellow fever vaccination.

The CDR3 region is CSVDRTGSYGYTF. The CDR3 DNA follows: TGCAGCGTTGACCGGACAGGCAGCTATGGCTACACCTTC. The chain recombines TRBV29-1 with TRBJ1-2, with TRBD1 identical over 7 bases. This CDR3 has 13 residues. Germline values: CDR1 SQVTM, CDR2 ANQGSEA. The ends lost 3 bases at V and 4 bases at J; junction bases unmatched: 5.